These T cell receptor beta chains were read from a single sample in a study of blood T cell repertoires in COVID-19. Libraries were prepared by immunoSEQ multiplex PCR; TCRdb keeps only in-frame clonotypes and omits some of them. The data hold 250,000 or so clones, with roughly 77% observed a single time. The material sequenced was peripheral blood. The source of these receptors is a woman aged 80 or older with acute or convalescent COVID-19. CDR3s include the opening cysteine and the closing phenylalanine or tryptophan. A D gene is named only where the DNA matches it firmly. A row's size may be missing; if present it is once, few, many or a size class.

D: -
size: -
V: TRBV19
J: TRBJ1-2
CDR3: CASSIDFSNYGYTF
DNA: TGTGCCAGTAGTATAGACTTCTCTAACTATGGCTACACCTTC

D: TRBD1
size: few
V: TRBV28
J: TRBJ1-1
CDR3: CASNPGDRGAEAFF
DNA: TGTGCCAGCAACCCGGGGGACAGGGGCGCTGAAGCTTTCTTT

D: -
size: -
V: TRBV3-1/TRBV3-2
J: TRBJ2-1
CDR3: CASSLRARGYNEQFF
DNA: TGTGCCAGCAGCCTCAGAGCTCGGGGGTACAATGAGCAGTTCTTC

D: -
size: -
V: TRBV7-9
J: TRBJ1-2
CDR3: CASSLAGGDSNGYTF
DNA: TGTGCCAGCAGCTTAGCAGGAGGGGACTCAAATGGCTACACCTTC

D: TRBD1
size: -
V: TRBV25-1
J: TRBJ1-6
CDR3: CASSWGQGYGGNSPLHF
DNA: TGTGCCAGCAGTTGGGGACAGGGTTATGGGGGTAATTCACCCCTCCACTTT

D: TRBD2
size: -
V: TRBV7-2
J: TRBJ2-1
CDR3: CASSLVRGGLGNEQFF
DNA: TGTGCCAGCAGCTTAGTGCGGGGGGGCCTTGGGAATGAGCAGTTCTTC

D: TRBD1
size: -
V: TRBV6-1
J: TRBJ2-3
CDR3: CASSDNTGVGDTQYF
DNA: TGTGCCAGCAGTGATAATACAGGGGTAGGCGATACGCAGTATTTT

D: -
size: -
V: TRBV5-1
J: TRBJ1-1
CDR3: CASSLDSPILTEAFF
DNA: TGCGCCAGCAGCTTAGACAGCCCCATCTTAACTGAAGCTTTCTTT

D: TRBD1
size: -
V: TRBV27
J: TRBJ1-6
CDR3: CASRQGGENNSPLHF
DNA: TGTGCCAGCCGACAGGGAGGAGAAAATAATTCACCCCTCCACTTT

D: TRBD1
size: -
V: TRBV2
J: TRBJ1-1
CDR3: CASSDRDRSMKTEAFF
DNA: TGTGCCAGCAGTGACAGGGACAGATCTATGAAGACTGAAGCTTTCTTT

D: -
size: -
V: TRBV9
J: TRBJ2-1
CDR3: CASSVSPSGSQRANEQFF
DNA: TGTGCCAGCAGCGTATCCCCCTCTGGATCTCAGAGGGCAAATGAGCAGTTCTTC

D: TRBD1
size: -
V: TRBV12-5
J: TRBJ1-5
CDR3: CASGLGDSLNQPQHF
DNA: TGTGCTAGTGGTTTGGGGGACAGCCTAAATCAGCCCCAGCATTTT

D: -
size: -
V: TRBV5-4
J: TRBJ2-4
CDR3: CASSPGQSKNIQYF
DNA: TGTGCCAGCAGCCCAGGACAGTCCAAAAACATTCAGTACTTC

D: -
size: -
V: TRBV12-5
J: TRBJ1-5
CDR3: CASGLDRDPHRVHSNQPQHF
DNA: TGTGCTAGTGGTTTGGACCGCGATCCTCACAGGGTACATAGCAATCAGCCCCAGCATTTT

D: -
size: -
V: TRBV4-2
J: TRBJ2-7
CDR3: CASSHSADTSYEQYF
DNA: TGTGCCAGCAGCCATTCCGCGGACACCTCCTACGAGCAGTACTTC

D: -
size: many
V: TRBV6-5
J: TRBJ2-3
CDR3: CASKTGDTQYF
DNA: TGTGCCAGCAAAACCGGAGATACGCAGTATTTT

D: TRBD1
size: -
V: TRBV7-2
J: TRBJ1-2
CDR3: CASSLVPNRGHGGYTF
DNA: TGTGCCAGCAGCTTAGTCCCCAACAGGGGGCATGGTGGCTACACCTTC

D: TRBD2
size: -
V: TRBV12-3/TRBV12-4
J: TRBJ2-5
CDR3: CASTLWGGETQYF
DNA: TGTGCCAGCACCCTCTGGGGGGGGGAGACCCAGTACTTC

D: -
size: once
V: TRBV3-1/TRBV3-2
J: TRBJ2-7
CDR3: CASSGVYEQYF
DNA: TGTGCCAGCTCGGGAGTCTACGAGCAGTACTTC

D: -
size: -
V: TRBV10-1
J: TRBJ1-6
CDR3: CASRQDGNSPLHF
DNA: TGCGCCAGCAGACAGGATGGGAATTCACCCCTCCACTTT

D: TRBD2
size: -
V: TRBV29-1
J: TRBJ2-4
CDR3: CSVRLAGKNIQYF
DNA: TGCAGCGTGCGACTAGCGGGGAAAAACATTCAGTACTTC

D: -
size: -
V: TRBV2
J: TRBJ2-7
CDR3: CASSAQTYEQYF
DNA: TGTGCCAGCAGTGCCCAAACCTACGAGCAGTACTTC

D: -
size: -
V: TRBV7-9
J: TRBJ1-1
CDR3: CASSYQGNTEAFF
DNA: TGTGCCAGCAGCTACCAGGGGAACACTGAAGCTTTCTTT

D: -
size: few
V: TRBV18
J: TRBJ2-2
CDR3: CASSPDTANTGELFF
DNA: TGTGCCAGCTCACCGGACACGGCGAACACCGGGGAGCTGTTTTTT

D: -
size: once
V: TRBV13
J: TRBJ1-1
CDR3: CASSSRREAFF
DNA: TGTGCCAGCAGCTCCCGGAGAGAAGCTTTCTTT

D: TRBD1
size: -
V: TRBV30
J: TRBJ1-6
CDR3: CAWSGQGGSPLHF
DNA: TGTGCCTGGAGTGGACAGGGTGGCTCACCCCTCCACTTT

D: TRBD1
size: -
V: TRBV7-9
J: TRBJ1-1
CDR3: CASSFRRGLTGITEAFF
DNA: TGTGCCAGCAGCTTTCGGAGAGGATTGACAGGGATCACTGAAGCTTTCTTT

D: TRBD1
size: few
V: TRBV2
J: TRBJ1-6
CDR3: CASRLSGQGASPLHF
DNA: TGTGCCAGCAGGCTTTCGGGACAGGGGGCTTCGCCCCTCCACTTT

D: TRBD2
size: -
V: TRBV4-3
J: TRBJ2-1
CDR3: CASSHSGRGRYNEQFF
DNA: TGCGCCAGCAGCCACTCTGGGCGGGGGAGATACAATGAGCAGTTCTTC

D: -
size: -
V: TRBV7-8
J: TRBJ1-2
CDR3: CASSLNLLNYGYTF
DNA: TGTGCCAGCAGCTTAAATCTACTGAACTATGGCTACACCTTC

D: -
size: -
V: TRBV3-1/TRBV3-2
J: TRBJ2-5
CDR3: CASSPLGKLQQETQYF
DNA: TGTGCCAGCAGCCCCCTAGGAAAACTACAACAAGAGACCCAGTACTTC

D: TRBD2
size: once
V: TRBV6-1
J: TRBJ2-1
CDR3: CASSEPRGSSYNEQFF
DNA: TGTGCCAGCAGTGAGCCCCGCGGGAGTTCCTACAATGAGCAGTTCTTC

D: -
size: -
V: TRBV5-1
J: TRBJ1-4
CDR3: CASSLSGSTNEKLFF
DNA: TGCGCCAGCAGCTTGAGCGGGTCAACTAATGAAAAACTGTTTTTT

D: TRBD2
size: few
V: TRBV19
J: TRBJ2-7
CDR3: CASSISGTSASYEQYF
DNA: TGTGCCAGTAGTATTTCCGGGACTAGCGCCTCCTACGAGCAGTACTTC